The clone carrying this T cell receptor (beta chain) showed up just once. Its antigen is undetermined. CD45RO-negative, CCR7-positively selected cells formed the naive CD8 fraction, excluding terminally differentiated effector memory CD45RA+ cells. Participating donors were healthy, HIV-negative adults free of recent acute infections or vaccinations. The data were obtained in a study of shared clonotypes between healthy human individuals. Study outcomes and limitations: Non-shared clonotypes displayed generation probabilities falling below those of clonotypes present in all four donors.

V dropped 1 base and J dropped 6 bases, with 16 bases sitting between them. CDR3 length: 15 amino acids. Looked up from germline, CDR1 is SEHNR and CDR2 is FQNEAQ (reference sequence). The data were produced by immunoSEQ multiplex PCR, yet TCRdb's version contains in-frame clones alone and is incomplete. Of approximately 740,000 clones listed, about 92% were seen once; the top ten hold less than 25%. The rearrangement uses TRBV7-9 and TRBJ2-7; perhaps TRBD2 as D (6 bases). This clonotype originated in a man aged 25-45 years in good health. Sequenced: naive CD8+ T cells sorted from blood. CDR3 bases: TGTGCCAGCAGCTTAGGGGAGGTACCTCTCTCCGAGCAGTACTTC. Translation: CASSLGEVPLSEQYF.